This T cell receptor beta chain was documented in a study of tumor-infiltrating lymphocytes in primary liver carcinoma (dated by TCRdb to about 2017). A note on the overall study: Of the five patients, three men and two women aged 30 to 69 years, four had hepatocellular carcinoma and one had combined HCC and intrahepatic cholangiocarcinoma. The 25 or so tumor region samples were profiled with Agilent mRNA microarrays so that TCRbeta repertoire diversity could be related to the local molecular phenotype. A total of around 35 specimens from 5 patients went through TCRbeta repertoire sequencing, namely 25 tumor regions, 5 adjacent noncancerous liver tissues and 5 peripheral blood samples. Technical replicate repertoires showed high reproducibility, with mean shared-clone rates roughly 0.89 and correlation coefficients above 0.95. The study combined TCRbeta repertoire sequencing, expression microarrays and whole-exome sequencing across five regions of each liver tumor, with adjacent normal tissue and blood. The five patients had tumors staged T1-T3 N0M0, with maximum diameters ranging from about 4.2 to 10 cm. Each sample produced roughly 3.65 to 7.13 million productive TCRbeta reads, and read depth showed no significant difference between tissue types.

Total RNA and DNA were co-extracted from around 18-30 mg of bulk tissue with the AllPrep DNA/RNA mini kit, without cell sorting. A handful of patients with histopathologically diagnosed primary liver carcinoma underwent surgical resection in China between 2015 and early 2016. At the time of sampling, the patients had chronic HBV infection and had not received any treatment. Five spatially separated regions were sampled from each tumor: the superior, inferior, left-lateral and right-lateral poles, plus the tumor centre. More than 80% viable tumor cells were found by histology in every tumor sample. Fresh tumor and adjacent tissue pieces were bisected, with one half stored in RNAlater at -80 degrees C and the other half sent for histology. Study-wide findings and limitations: Only the TCR beta chain was sequenced, so true repertoire diversity is likely underestimated because unpaired alpha chains were not captured. Consistent with antigen-driven expansion, pairs of tumor regions showed higher repertoire overlap (mean about 36%) than either tumor-adjacent pairs (about 17%) or tumor-blood pairs (about 14%). Only roughly 8-25% of top clones appeared in all five regions of a tumor, which suggests that tumor-infiltrating T cells are spatially heterogeneous. The study included only five patients, and the authors note findings should be validated in a larger study. Comparison of CD4+ and CD8+ T cell repertoires was precluded by the use of bulk unsorted samples. A significantly larger repertoire fraction was made up by the top 250 clones in tumors than in blood (p = 0.039).

Using a constant-region primer and ProtoScript II reverse transcriptase, TCRbeta-specific cDNA was reverse-transcribed from about 540 ng total RNA. Construction of the TCRbeta libraries relied on three nested rounds of multiplex PCR, following a slightly modified ARM-PCR procedure. Sample barcodes and Illumina adapters were added in a final 25-cycle PCR using Deep VentR polymerase. Amplicons of 200-500 bp were gel-purified with a QIAquick gel extraction kit before sequencing. An Illumina HiSeq 2500 was used to sequence the TCRbeta amplicons with 250-bp paired-end reads. Regarding the original processing steps: Reads were quality-trimmed with Trimmomatic v0.33, and paired reads were merged with FLASH v1.2.11 to recover full CDR3 sequences. MiGEC v1.2.1b assigned V, D and J germline segments to the rearranged TCRbeta sequences. Clonotype statistics and Shannon-Wiener diversity indices were computed with VDJtools v1.0.0. To cut down on sampling bias, every analysis after diversity analysis relied on just the 250 most abundant clonotypes from each sample. TCRdb handled the public reads itself, with Q25 trimming in fastp and clone calling in MiXCR, and kept productive beta chains. Each record represents a unique CDR3 protein, reported with the most common genes and DNA among its rows. The V and J calls come from TCRdb's annotation, not from the publication. This sample has 150,000 to 200,000 distinct CDR3 sequences in its table, and around 85% of those were observed once. Clones ranked in the top ten supply less than 20% of the sample.

As for this clonotype: This receptor's antigen is unknown. Per-base qualities were not stored, and no clone one base away is much larger.

The sequenced sample consisted of tumor tissue from primary liver carcinoma. The origin of this receptor is a man between 35 and 55 years old with primary liver carcinoma and hepatitis B virus infection.

At the DNA level, the sequence is TGCAGCGACGCCCGGGACTTCATGATGGAGCAGTTCTTC. This yields the protein CSDARDFMMEQFF. The chain is encoded by TRBV29-1 joined to TRBJ2-1, with a tentative D gene TRBD2 over 6 matching bases. The cysteine opens and the phenylalanine closes a CDR3 of 13 amino acids. The read is trimmed to its CDR3 DNA, 39 bases read in frame from base 1. The germline V gene provides CDR1 SQVTM and CDR2 ANQGSEA. V and J lose 7 bases and 10 bases, and a span of 20 bases separates them.